This T cell receptor beta chain was sequenced in a study of STAT5B mutations in CD4+ large granular lymphocyte leukemia. Study-wide points: No patients shared main leukemic clonotypes, though roughly 23% appeared at low frequency elsewhere.

A note on this clone: Its antigen is not known.

Per the authors' pipeline: The detection floor for productive clonotype frequency was 2.59 x 10-5. Sequencing used immunoSEQ multiplex PCR; TCRdb keeps in-frame clones, though not all of them. D and trimming were read from the DNA, whereas the V and J calls and clone size are those reported in that table. The table lists more than 30,000 clones, 69% of them singletons. Healthy controls were blood donor buffy coats. Per the germline V gene, CDR1 is MGHRA and CDR2 is YSYEKL. CDR3 length: 18 amino acids. V shed 0 bases, J shed 5 bases, and the junction held 13 bases outside the gene matches. This receptor was obtained from a human donor in good health. Sequencing was performed on CD4+ T cells from blood buffy coats. The genes are TRBV4-1 and TRBJ2-1; 7 positions match TRBD2. This CDR3 is CASSQEKVGGILHNEQFF. In DNA form, the CDR3 reads TGCGCCAGCAGCCAAGAAAAGGTCGGGGGGATCCTCCACAATGAGCAGTTCTTC.